These T cell receptor beta chains were read from a single sample in a study of tumor-infiltrating lymphocytes in oesophageal squamous cell carcinoma. TCRdb used MiXCR to reprocess the PCR reads, holding one entry per CDR3 protein. The data show 9,000 or so distinct CDR3 sequences, 66% seen once. Material: esophageal tumor tissue. Every receptor here comes from a female donor with esophageal squamous cell carcinoma. Both conserved end residues are part of each CDR3. Each record gives: CDR3 protein, CDR3 DNA, D gene, clone size, J gene, V gene. D genes are given only for firm matches. Clone size, where shown, is once, few, many, or a class for clones that have expanded.

CASSTVGGQYF | TGTGCCAGCAGCACCGTAGGGGGGCAGTACTTC | NA | NA | TRBJ2-7 | TRBV7-9
CASSLDRASSYNEQFF | TGTGCCAGCAGCTTAGACAGGGCGAGCTCCTACAATGAGCAGTTCTTC | TRBD1 | NA | TRBJ2-1 | TRBV7-3
CASSLEGDRDEKLFF | TGTGCCAGCAGCTTAGAAGGGGACAGGGATGAAAAACTGTTTTTT | TRBD1 | NA | TRBJ1-4 | TRBV7-6
CASKMNTEAFF | TGTGCTAGTAAGATGAACACTGAAGCTTTCTTT | NA | NA | TRBJ1-1 | TRBV12-5
CASSYGGTVQFF | TGTGCCAGCAGTTACGGCGGGACAGTGCAGTTCTTC | NA | NA | TRBJ2-1 | TRBV6-6
CASSLEASSGNEQFF | TGCGCCAGCAGCTTGGAGGCTAGCAGCGGAAATGAGCAGTTCTTC | NA | NA | TRBJ2-1 | TRBV5-1
CASSLRGLGTQETQYF | TGTGCCAGCAGTTTGAGAGGACTAGGGACCCAAGAGACCCAGTACTTC | TRBD2 | NA | TRBJ2-5 | TRBV28
CASRGGANQPQHF | TGTGCCAGCAGGGGGGGAGCCAATCAGCCCCAGCATTTT | NA | NA | TRBJ1-5 | TRBV7-4
CASSYGIGGGGDTQYF | TGTGCCAGCAGTTACGGTATTGGGGGAGGGGGAGATACGCAGTATTTT | NA | NA | TRBJ2-3 | TRBV6-4
CASLAGSKTDTQYF | TGTGCCAGTTTAGCGGGAAGTAAAACAGATACGCAGTATTTT | TRBD2 | NA | TRBJ2-3 | TRBV11-2
CASGATNTGELFF | TGTGCCAGCGGAGCAACGAACACCGGGGAGCTGTTTTTT | NA | NA | TRBJ2-2 | TRBV7-6
CASSLSSGGWQYF | TGTGCCAGCAGTTTATCCTCAGGGGGATGGCAGTACTTC | TRBD1 | medium-sized | TRBJ2-5 | TRBV28
CASSSTSGLAGVSDTQYF | TGTGCCAGCAGCTCAACATCGGGACTAGCGGGAGTAAGCGATACGCAGTATTTT | TRBD2 | NA | TRBJ2-3 | TRBV7-9
CASSVRSRTGLSIINEQFF | TGTGCCAGCAGTGTCCGAAGTCGGACAGGGCTTTCAATTATCAATGAGCAGTTCTTC | TRBD1 | NA | TRBJ2-1 | TRBV6-1
CASSLGLVGEQFF | TGTGCCAGCAGCCTAGGACTAGTCGGTGAGCAGTTCTTC | TRBD2 | NA | TRBJ2-1 | TRBV7-2
CASSLDRGRTEAFF | TGTGCCAGCAGCCTGGACAGGGGGAGAACTGAAGCTTTCTTT | TRBD1 | NA | TRBJ1-1 | TRBV7-2
CATSEAGTGDETQYF | TGTGCCACCAGTGAGGCCGGGACAGGGGACGAGACCCAGTACTTC | TRBD1 | NA | TRBJ2-5 | TRBV24-1
CASSQGQGQETQYF | TGTGCTAGCAGCCAAGGACAGGGCCAAGAGACCCAGTACTTC | TRBD1 | NA | TRBJ2-5 | TRBV7-6
CASSFRTGTSGSSYNEQFF | TGTGCCAGCAGCTTCCGGACCGGGACTAGCGGGAGCTCCTACAATGAGCAGTTCTTC | TRBD2 | NA | TRBJ2-1 | TRBV7-6
CASSARQGGSTDTQYF | TGTGCCAGCAGCGCTCGACAGGGTGGGAGCACAGATACGCAGTATTTT | TRBD1 | medium-sized | TRBJ2-3 | TRBV7-2
CASSPRGPMPNTGELFF | TGTGCCAGCAGTCCAAGGGGACCAATGCCGAACACCGGGGAGCTGTTTTTT | NA | NA | TRBJ2-2 | TRBV12-3/TRBV12-4
CASSPGIQNGKTQYF | TGTGCCAGCAGTCCTGGGATACAAAATGGGAAGACCCAGTACTTC | NA | few | TRBJ2-5 | TRBV12-3/TRBV12-4
CASSLGLFNEQYF | TGTGCCAGCAGTTTAGGGCTGTTCAATGAGCAGTACTTC | NA | NA | TRBJ2-5 | TRBV12-3/TRBV12-4
CASSFVAGTSGSYEQFF | TGTGCCAGCAGCTTTGTGGCCGGGACTAGCGGGAGCTATGAGCAGTTCTTC | TRBD2 | NA | TRBJ2-1 | TRBV7-8
CASSLSAGNYGYTF | TGTGCCAGCAGCTTATCCGCCGGGAACTATGGCTACACCTTC | NA | NA | TRBJ1-2 | TRBV7-2
CASSDSGGFAYEQYF | TGTGCCAGCAGTGACAGCGGGGGGTTCGCCTACGAGCAGTACTTC | TRBD2 | NA | TRBJ2-7 | TRBV6-2/TRBV6-3
CASSSSGTTNEQFF | TGTGCCAGCAGCTCATCCGGGACTACCAATGAGCAGTTCTTC | TRBD2 | few | TRBJ2-1 | TRBV7-3
CASSPGAGTYNEQFF | TGTGCCAGCAGCCCCGGTGCGGGGACCTACAATGAGCAGTTCTTC | NA | NA | TRBJ2-1 | TRBV12-3/TRBV12-4
CASTTSYEQYF | TGTGCCAGCACCACTAGCTACGAGCAGTACTTC | NA | NA | TRBJ2-7 | TRBV7-4
CAGSFRGRGPDTQYF | TGTGCCGGCAGCTTTCGCGGGAGAGGCCCAGATACGCAGTACTTC | TRBD2 | NA | TRBJ2-7 | TRBV7-8
CASSSGTGIYNEQFF | TGTGCCAGCAGCTCTGGGACAGGGATCTACAATGAGCAGTTCTTC | TRBD1 | few | TRBJ2-1 | TRBV7-9
CASRPGQGPYNEQYF | TGTGCCAGCAGGCCGGGACAGGGCCCTTACAATGAGCAGTACTTC | TRBD1 | NA | TRBJ2-7 | TRBV6-9
CASSSTGGNTQYF | TGTGCCAGCAGCTCGACAGGGGGCAACACGCAGTACTTC | TRBD1 | NA | TRBJ2-4 | TRBV7-3
CASSLFNGRNSPLHF | TGTGCCAGCAGCTTATTCAACGGAAGGAATTCACCCCTCCACTTT | NA | once | TRBJ1-6 | TRBV11-1
CASSFLGQGPMNTEAFF | TGTGCCAGCAGTTTTCTTGGACAGGGGCCGATGAACACTGAAGCTTTCTTT | TRBD1 | NA | TRBJ1-1 | TRBV27